The entry below describes one TCR beta chain. V dropped 4 bases and J dropped 0; count of bases not matched to a gene: 7. CDR1 is LNHDA, CDR2 SQIVND, per germline (reference sequence). The CDR3 loop spans 16 amino acids. The record originates from a study of blood T cell repertoires in COVID-19. The table came from immunoSEQ multiplex PCR; TCRdb's copy has only in-frame clones and leaves some out. The table shows some 210,000 clones, with 89% occurring only once. The clonotype comes from a man in his 60s who had recovered from COVID-19. The sequencing input was peripheral blood. The chain employs TRBV19 and TRBJ2-7; 9 bases align to TRBD1. In DNA form, the CDR3 reads TGTGCCAGTAGTACCTTAGGGACAGGGAACTCCTACGAGCAGTACTTC. This translates into CASSTLGTGNSYEQYF.